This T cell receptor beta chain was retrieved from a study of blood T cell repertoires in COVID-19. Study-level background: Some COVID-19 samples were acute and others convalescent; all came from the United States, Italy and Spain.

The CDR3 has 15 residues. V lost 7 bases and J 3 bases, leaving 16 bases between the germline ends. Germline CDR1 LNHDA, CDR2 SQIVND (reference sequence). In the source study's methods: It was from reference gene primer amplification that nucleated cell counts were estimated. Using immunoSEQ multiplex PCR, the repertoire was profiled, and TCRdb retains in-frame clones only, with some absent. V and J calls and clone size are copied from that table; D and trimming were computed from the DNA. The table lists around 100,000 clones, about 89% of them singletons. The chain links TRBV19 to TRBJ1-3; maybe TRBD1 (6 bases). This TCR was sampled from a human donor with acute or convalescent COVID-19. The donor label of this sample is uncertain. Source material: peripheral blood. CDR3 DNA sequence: TGTGCCAGTACCCTCGCAGGGGCCGGTGGAAACACCATATATTTT. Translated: CASTLAGAGGNTIYF.